This T cell receptor beta chain was sequenced for a study of T cell clonotyping in hematopoietic cell transplantation. Clones were sequenced by immunoSEQ multiplex PCR, and TCRdb holds only the in-frame ones, with some missing. The data contain some 17,000 clones, about 84% of them seen just once; the ten biggest clones take up around 3.9%. V was pared by 0 bases and J by 2 bases, with 11 bases between. There are 16 residues in the CDR3. CDR1 and CDR2 (germline): LGHNA, YSLEER. This receptor was taken from a male patient in his sixties or seventies who had an allogeneic stem cell transplant from a related donor, so the T cells may come from the graft donor. Some clones in this sample may be carry-over from other donors' samples. The input for sequencing was PBMCs, taken 100 days after allogeneic stem cell transplant. The V call is TRBV4-3, the J call TRBJ1-5; weak D call: TRBD1 (5 bases). This chain's CDR3 is CASSQDLGEGNQPQHF. For the CDR3, the DNA is TGCGCCAGCAGCCAAGATCTAGGGGAGGGCAATCAGCCCCAGCATTTT.